The clone carrying this T cell receptor beta chain was detected a few times. J gave up 7 bases and V 8 bases, and 10 bases lay outside the gene matches. The CDR3 is made up of 14 amino acids. Germline V gene sequence: CDR1 SGHVS, CDR2 FNYEAQ. With a J-beta primer mix and a sample-barcoded 5' primer, a second PCR ran 7 to 11 cycles. Each CDR3 protein gets one entry after TCRdb re-called the 5' RACE reads with MiXCR. The sample comprises around 850,000 distinct CDR3 sequences, about 37% of which are singletons, and about an eighth rests with the top ten. The data stem from a study of blood T cells in healthy people across ages.

Material for sequencing was blood. This clonotype originated in a man younger than 35 in good health. J is TRBJ2-2 and V is TRBV7-6, with 7 positions matching TRBD2. In DNA, the CDR3 is TGTGCCAGCGTTAATGGACTAGGTGGCGGGGAGCTGTTTTTT. This translates into CASVNGLGGGELFF.